This record concerns one T cell receptor beta chain sequence. This entry is derived from a study of technical replicates of blood from four donors. The table came from immunoSEQ multiplex PCR; TCRdb's copy has only in-frame clones and leaves some out. Of about 56,000 clones in the sample, 80% to 95% are singletons; the top ten hold less than 5.5%. V was pared by 0 bases and J by 5 bases, with 17 bases of the junction left unmatched. The CDR3 is 19 residues long. Germline values: CDR1 LGHNA, CDR2 YSLEER. This clonotype originated in a human donor in good health. Some clones in this sample may be carry-over from other donors' samples. What was sequenced was PBMCs. The chain links TRBV4-3 to TRBJ2-5; 8 nucleotides line up with TRBD2. CDR3 residues: CASSQEFRLAGALGETQYF. The CDR3 coding sequence is TGCGCCAGCAGCCAAGAGTTCCGCCTAGCGGGCGCGCTAGGGGAGACCCAGTACTTC.